These T cell receptor beta chains were read from a single sample in a study of response to subunit inactivated influenza vaccine. MiXCR, applied by TCRdb to the RT-PCR reads, yields one record per CDR3 protein. The table shows about 830,000 distinct CDR3 sequences, with around a sixth occurring only once. The sample here was PBMCs from blood, taken approximately 5 days after vaccination. The receptors derive from a man aged 45 to 65 who received an inactivated influenza vaccine. CDR3s include the opening cysteine and the closing phenylalanine or tryptophan.

>TRBV5-1|TRBJ1-2
CASIGEGNYGYTF
>TRBV18|TRBJ1-5
CASSPGRTASNQPQHF
>TRBV5-1|TRBJ2-7
CASSPNRDRALYEQYF
>TRBV13|TRBJ2-3
CASSLAAGATGTQYF
>TRBV4-3|TRBJ2-3
CASSQEPGHSTDTQYF
>TRBV6-2/TRBV6-3|TRBJ2-3
CASYATGGAQYF
>TRBV12-3/TRBV12-4|TRBJ1-2
CASSLAGGESYGYTF
>TRBV20-1|TRBJ2-1
CSARTGSGKNEQFF
>TRBV12-3/TRBV12-4|TRBJ2-7
CASLWAGRPYEQYF
>TRBV6-1|TRBJ2-5
CASSSWVFTPQETQYF
>TRBV7-8|TRBJ2-2
CASSFTALSGELFF
>TRBV3-1|TRBJ2-7
CASRQGVHEQYF
>TRBV6-1|TRBJ2-2
CASSPGGRSTGELFF
>TRBV10-3|TRBJ2-5
CAIGREGQETQYF
>TRBV7-8|TRBJ2-2
CASSLRYGELFF
>TRBV12-3/TRBV12-4|TRBJ2-5
CASSWDRGPQETQYF
>TRBV29-1|TRBJ2-4
CSVVSGVAKNIQYF
>TRBV29-1|TRBJ2-1
CSVDGGGSYNEQFF
>TRBV7-2|TRBJ1-1
CASSLARAGGGTEAFF
>TRBV28|TRBJ2-3
CASSTYVADSQTTDTQYF
>TRBV12-3/TRBV12-4|TRBJ2-1
CASSPGLAVEQFF
>TRBV7-2|TRBJ2-2
CASSYSDAGELFF
>TRBV15|TRBJ1-4
CATASRTSREKLFF
>TRBV7-9|TRBJ2-3
CASSLGQTPDTQYF
>TRBV5-1|TRBJ2-1
CASSPNPGGAYNEQFF
>TRBV3-1|TRBJ2-1
CASSHVQDNEQFF